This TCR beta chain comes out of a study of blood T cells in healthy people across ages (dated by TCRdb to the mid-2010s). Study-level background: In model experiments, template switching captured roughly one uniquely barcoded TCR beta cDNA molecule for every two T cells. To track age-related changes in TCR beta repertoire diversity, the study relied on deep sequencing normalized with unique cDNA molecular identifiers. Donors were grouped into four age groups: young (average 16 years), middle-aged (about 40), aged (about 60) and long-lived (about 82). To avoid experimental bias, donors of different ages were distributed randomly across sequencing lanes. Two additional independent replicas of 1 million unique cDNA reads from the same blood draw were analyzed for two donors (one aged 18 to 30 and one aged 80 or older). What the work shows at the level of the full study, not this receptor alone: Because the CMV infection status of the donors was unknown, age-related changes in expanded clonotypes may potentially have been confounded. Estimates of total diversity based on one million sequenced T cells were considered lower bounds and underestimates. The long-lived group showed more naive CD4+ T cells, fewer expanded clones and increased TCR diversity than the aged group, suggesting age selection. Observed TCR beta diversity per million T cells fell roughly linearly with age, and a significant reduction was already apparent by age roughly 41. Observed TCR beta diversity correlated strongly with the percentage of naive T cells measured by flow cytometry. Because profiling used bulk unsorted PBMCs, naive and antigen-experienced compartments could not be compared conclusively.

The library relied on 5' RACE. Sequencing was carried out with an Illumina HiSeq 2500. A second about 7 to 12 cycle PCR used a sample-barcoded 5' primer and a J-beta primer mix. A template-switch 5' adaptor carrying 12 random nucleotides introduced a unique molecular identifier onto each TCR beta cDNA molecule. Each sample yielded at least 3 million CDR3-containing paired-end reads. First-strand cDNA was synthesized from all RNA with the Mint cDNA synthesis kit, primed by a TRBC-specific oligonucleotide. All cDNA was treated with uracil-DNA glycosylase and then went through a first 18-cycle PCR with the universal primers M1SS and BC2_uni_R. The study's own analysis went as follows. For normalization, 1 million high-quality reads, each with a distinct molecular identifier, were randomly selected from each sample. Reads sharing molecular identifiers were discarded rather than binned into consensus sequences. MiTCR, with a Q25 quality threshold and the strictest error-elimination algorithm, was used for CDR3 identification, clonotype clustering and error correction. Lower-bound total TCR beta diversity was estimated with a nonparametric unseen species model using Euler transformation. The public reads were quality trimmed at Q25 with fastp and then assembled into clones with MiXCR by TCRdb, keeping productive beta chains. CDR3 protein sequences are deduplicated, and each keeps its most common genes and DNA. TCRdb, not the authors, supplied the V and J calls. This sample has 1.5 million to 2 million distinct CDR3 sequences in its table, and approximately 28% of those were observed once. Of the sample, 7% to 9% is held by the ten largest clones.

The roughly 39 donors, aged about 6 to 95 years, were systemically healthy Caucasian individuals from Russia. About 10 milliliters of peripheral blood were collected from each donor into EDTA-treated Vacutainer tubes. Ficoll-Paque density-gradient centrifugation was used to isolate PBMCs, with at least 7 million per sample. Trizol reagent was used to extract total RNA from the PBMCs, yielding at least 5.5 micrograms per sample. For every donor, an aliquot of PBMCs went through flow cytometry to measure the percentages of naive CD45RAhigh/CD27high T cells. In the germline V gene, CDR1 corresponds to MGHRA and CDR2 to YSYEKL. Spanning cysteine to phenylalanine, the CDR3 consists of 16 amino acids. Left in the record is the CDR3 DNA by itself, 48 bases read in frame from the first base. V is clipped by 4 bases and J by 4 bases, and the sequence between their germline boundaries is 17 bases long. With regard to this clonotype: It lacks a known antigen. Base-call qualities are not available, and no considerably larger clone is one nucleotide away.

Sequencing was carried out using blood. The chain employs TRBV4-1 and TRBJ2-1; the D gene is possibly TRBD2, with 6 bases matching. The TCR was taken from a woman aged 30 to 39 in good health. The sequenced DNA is TGCGCCAGCAGCCTCTTTCCAGGGAGGAGTTACAATGAGCAGTTCTTC. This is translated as CASSLFPGRSYNEQFF.